Listed below are T cell receptor beta chains from one sample, sequenced in a study of post-analysis software for immune sequencing data. TCRdb used MiXCR to reprocess the PCR reads, holding one entry per CDR3 protein. Here the sample spans more than 350,000 distinct CDR3 sequences, roughly 38% being singletons. Sequenced material: blood. Receptors originate from a girl aged 2-9 years with multiple sclerosis. The CDR3 runs from the conserved cysteine through the conserved F or W. The order of the fields is V gene, clone size, J gene, D gene, CDR3 DNA, CDR3 protein. A D gene is named only where the DNA matches it firmly. Not every row has a clone size; where given, it reads once, few, many or a size class.

TRBV13,-,TRBJ2-5,TRBD2,TGTGCCAGCAGCTTAGCGACTAGCGGACAAGAGACCCAGTACTTC,CASSLATSGQETQYF
TRBV20-1,-,TRBJ2-3,-,TGCAGTGCTAGTCGGGATCGCCCCGATACGCAGTATTTT,CSASRDRPDTQYF
TRBV6-5,-,TRBJ1-2,-,TGTGCCAGCAGTTACGCAGCAGACACAAGTGGCTACACCTTC,CASSYAADTSGYTF
TRBV9,-,TRBJ1-4,-,TGTGCCAGCGGCGACGGTGAAAAACTGTTTTTT,CASGDGEKLFF
TRBV5-1,-,TRBJ1-1,TRBD1,TGCGCCAGCAGCTTGGGACAGGGTAGGACTGAAGCTTTCTTT,CASSLGQGRTEAFF
TRBV5-1,-,TRBJ1-1,TRBD1,TGCGCCAGCAGCTGGGACAGCGTCGTCACTGAAGCTTTCTTT,CASSWDSVVTEAFF
TRBV29-1,few,TRBJ2-2,-,TGCAGCGGACGTTTACGGAACACCGGGGAGCTGTTTTTT,CSGRLRNTGELFF
TRBV3-1,-,TRBJ1-2,-,TGTGCCAGCAGCCGCGGACAGCGGGCGGATGGCTACACCTTC,CASSRGQRADGYTF
TRBV6-5,few,TRBJ1-5,-,TGTGCCAGCAGGCCCGATCGGGGCAGCAATCAGCCCCAGCATTTT,CASRPDRGSNQPQHF
TRBV12-5,-,TRBJ2-1,-,TGTGCTAGTGGTCTTCCGACCCCATACAATGAGCAGTTCTTC,CASGLPTPYNEQFF
TRBV20-1,few,TRBJ2-3,-,TGCAGTGCTAGACGATCTAGCACCTCTAGCACAGATACGCAGTATTTT,CSARRSSTSSTDTQYF
TRBV29-1,few,TRBJ2-5,TRBD2,TGCAGCGTTGATCCGGCGGGAGGCCAAGAGACCCAGTACTTC,CSVDPAGGQETQYF
TRBV2,-,TRBJ2-6,-,TGTGCCAGCAAGGGCCTGACCGGGGCCAACGTCCTGACTTTC,CASKGLTGANVLTF
TRBV29-1,few,TRBJ2-3,-,TGCAGCGTTGGGGGCCCCAAAAACGATAAGGTGGCCTATACCACAGATACGCAGTATTTT,CSVGGPKNDKVAYTTDTQYF
TRBV6-2/TRBV6-3,-,TRBJ2-7,-,TGTGCCAGCAGTACCCGACGGAGCTACGAGCAGTACTTC,CASSTRRSYEQYF
TRBV7-2,-,TRBJ2-3,TRBD2,TGTGCCAGCAGCTTTCGGCTAGCGGGGACCACAGATACGCAGTATTTT,CASSFRLAGTTDTQYF
TRBV7-9,few,TRBJ2-7,TRBD1,TGTGCCAGCAGCTTAGCCCCCACAGGGGTACACGAGCAGTACTTC,CASSLAPTGVHEQYF
TRBV12-3/TRBV12-4,-,TRBJ2-1,-,TGTGCCAGCAGGTCCACCCTGGTACACAATGAGCAGTTCTTC,CASRSTLVHNEQFF
TRBV28,-,TRBJ2-7,-,TGTGCCAGCAGTTTGACGCAGGGAAGGGGCGAGCAGTACTTC,CASSLTQGRGEQYF
TRBV10-3,-,TRBJ1-1,-,TGTGCCATCAGGGTCGCAGGGACCAGTGGCATGAACACTGAAGCTTTCTTT,CAIRVAGTSGMNTEAFF
TRBV15,-,TRBJ2-3,TRBD2,TGTGCCACCAGCAGTCGGGCGACTAGCGGGGGGGCATACGCAGATACGCAGTATTTT,CATSSRATSGGAYADTQYF
TRBV7-2,few,TRBJ2-1,TRBD2,TGTGCCAGCAGCTTTGTAGCGGGAGGGCTCTACAATGAGCAGTTCTTC,CASSFVAGGLYNEQFF
TRBV2,few,TRBJ2-7,-,TGTGCCAGTAGAATAGGTCCCTACGAGCAGTACTTC,CASRIGPYEQYF